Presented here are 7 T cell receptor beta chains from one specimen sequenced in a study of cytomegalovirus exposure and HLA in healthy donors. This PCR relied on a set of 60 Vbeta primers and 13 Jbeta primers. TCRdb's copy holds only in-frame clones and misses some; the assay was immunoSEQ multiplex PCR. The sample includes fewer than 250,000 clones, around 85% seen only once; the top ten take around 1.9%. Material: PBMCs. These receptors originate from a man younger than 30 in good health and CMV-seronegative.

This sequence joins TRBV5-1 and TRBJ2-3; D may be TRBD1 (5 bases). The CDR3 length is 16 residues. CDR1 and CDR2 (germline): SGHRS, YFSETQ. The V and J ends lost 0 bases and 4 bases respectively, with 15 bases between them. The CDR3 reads CASSLAEVRAADTQYF. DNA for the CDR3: TGCGCCAGCAGCTTGGCCGAGGTCAGGGCAGCAGATACGCAGTATTTT.

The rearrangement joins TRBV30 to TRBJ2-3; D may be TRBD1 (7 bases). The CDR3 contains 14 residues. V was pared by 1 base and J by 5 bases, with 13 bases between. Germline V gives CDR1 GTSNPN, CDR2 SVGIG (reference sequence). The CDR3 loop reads CAWSARGEGDTQYF. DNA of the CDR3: TGTGCCTGGAGTGCCAGGGGGGAAGGAGATACGCAGTATTTT.

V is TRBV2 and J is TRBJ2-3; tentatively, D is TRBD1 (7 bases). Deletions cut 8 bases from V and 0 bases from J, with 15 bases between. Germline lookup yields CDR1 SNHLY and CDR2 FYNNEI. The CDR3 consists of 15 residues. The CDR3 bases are TGTGCCAGCTCCGGAGGGGGCTCTAGCACAGATACGCAGTATTTT. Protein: CASSGGGSSTDTQYF.

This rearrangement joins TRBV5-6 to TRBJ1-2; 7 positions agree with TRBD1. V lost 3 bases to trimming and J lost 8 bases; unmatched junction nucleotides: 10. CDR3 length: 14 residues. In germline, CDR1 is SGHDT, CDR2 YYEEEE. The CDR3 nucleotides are TGTGCCAGCAGCTGGGGACAGCCCAACGGCGGCTACACCTTC. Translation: CASSWGQPNGGYTF.

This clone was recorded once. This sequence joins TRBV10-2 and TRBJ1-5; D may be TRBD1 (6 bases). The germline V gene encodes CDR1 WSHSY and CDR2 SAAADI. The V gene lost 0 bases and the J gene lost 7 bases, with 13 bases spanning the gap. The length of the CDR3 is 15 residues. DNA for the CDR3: TGCGCCAGCAGTGAGTCGGGAACAGGGAAACAGCCCCAGCATTTT. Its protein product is CASSESGTGKQPQHF.

CDR3 protein: CASSEGALSSNQPQHF. CDR3 DNA: TGTGCCAGCAGTGAGGGGGCCTTAAGCTCCAATCAGCCCCAGCATTTT. V is TRBV6-1 and J is TRBJ1-5; tentatively, D is TRBD1 (6 bases). Germline lookup yields CDR1 MNHNS and CDR2 SASEGT. The CDR3 extends over 16 amino acids. The ends were cut back, 3 bases at V and 3 bases at J, with 15 bases in the middle.

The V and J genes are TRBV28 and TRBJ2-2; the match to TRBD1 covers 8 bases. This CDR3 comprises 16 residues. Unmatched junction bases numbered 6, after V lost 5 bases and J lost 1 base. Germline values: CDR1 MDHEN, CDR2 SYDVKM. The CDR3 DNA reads TGTGCCAGCAGTCCTGTTGGGACAGGGAACACCGGGGAGCTGTTTTTT. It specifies CASSPVGTGNTGELFF. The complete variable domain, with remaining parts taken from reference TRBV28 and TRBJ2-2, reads DVKVTQSSRYLVKRTGEKVFLECVQDMDHENMFWYRQDPGLGLRLIYFSYDVKMKEKGDIPEGYSVSREKKERFSLILESASTNQTSMYLCASSPVGTGNTGELFFGEGSRLTVL.